The sequence of this T cell receptor beta chain was determined in a study of shared clonotypes between healthy human individuals. Findings and caveats of the study: Generally, estimated richness proved larger in naive subsets than it did in memory subsets.

As regards this clone: Its antigen is not known.

CD45RO-negative CD8 cells positively selected for CCR7 made up the naive population, which excluded terminally differentiated effector memory CD45RA+ cells. CDR3 length: 14 amino acids. Germline CDR1 is MNHNS and CDR2 is SASEGT. Deletions cut 6 bases from V and 5 bases from J, with 16 bases between. Assay: immunoSEQ multiplex PCR; the TCRdb copy retains only in-frame clones and omits some. The profile shows about 2 million clones, 85% to 95% of them singletons. The clonotype was recovered from a man aged 18 to 29 in good health. Sequencing was done on a sample of naive CD8+ T cells sorted from blood. The chain employs TRBV6-1 and TRBJ1-2, with D possibly TRBD1 on 5 matching bases. The CDR3 spells CASRDGGGRYGYTF. DNA for the CDR3: TGTGCCAGCAGGGATGGGGGGGGTAGGTATGGCTACACCTTC.